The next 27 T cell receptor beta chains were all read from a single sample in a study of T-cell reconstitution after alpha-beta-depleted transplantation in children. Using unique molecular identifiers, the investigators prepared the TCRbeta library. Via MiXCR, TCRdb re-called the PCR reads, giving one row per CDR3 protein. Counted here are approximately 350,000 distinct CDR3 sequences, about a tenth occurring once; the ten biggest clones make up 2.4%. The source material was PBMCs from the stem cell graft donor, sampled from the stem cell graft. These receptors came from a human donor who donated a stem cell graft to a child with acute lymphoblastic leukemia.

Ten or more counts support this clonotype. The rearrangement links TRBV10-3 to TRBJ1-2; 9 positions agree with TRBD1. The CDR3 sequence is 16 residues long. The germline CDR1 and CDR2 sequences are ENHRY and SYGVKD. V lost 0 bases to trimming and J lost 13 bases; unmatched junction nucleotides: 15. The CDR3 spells CAISESGRRQGGRATF. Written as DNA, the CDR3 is TGTGCCATCAGTGAGTCTGGTCGGAGACAGGGGGGCCGTGCCACCTTC.

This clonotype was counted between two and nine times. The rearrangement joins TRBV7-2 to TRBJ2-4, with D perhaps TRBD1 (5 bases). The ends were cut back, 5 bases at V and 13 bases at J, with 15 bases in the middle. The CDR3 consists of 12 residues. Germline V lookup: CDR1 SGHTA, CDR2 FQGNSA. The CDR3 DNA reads TGTGCCAGCAGCCCCGACAGTGGGGTACAGTACTTC. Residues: CASSPDSGVQYF.

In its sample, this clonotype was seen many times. The CDR3 here is CSAKTGSGNTIYF. CDR3 coding DNA: TGCAGCGCAAAGACAGGATCTGGAAACACCATATATTTT. The V and J genes are TRBV29-1 and TRBJ1-3; D is possibly TRBD1 (6 bases). V was shortened by 7 bases and J by 1 base, with 11 bases between the two germline ends. CDR1 and CDR2 (germline): SQVTM, ANQGSEA. The CDR3 has 13 residues. Combining the CDR3 with reference TRBV29-1 and TRBJ1-3 gives the whole variable domain SAVISQKPSRDICQRGTSLTIQCQVDSQVTMMFWYRQQPGQSLTLIATANQGSEATYESGFVIDKFPISRPNLTFSTLTVSNMSPEDSSIYLCSAKTGSGNTIYFGEGSWLTVV.

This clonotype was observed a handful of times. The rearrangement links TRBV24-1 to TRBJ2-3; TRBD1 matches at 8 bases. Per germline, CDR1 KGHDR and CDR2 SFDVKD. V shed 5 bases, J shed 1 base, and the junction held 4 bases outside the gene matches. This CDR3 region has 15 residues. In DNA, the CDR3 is TGTGCCACCAGTGGCCCGGGACAGGGCACAGATACGCAGTATTTT. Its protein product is CATSGPGQGTDTQYF.

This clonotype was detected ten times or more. CDR3 sequence reads: CASSQRTGGIEQYF. The CDR3 DNA sequence: TGTGCCAGCAGCCAGAGGACAGGGGGCATCGAGCAGTACTTC. The V gene is TRBV3-1, the J gene TRBJ2-7; 11 nucleotides match TRBD1. This CDR3 has 14 amino acids. The J segment lost 6 bases and the V segment lost 3 bases, leaving 4 bases of the junction unmatched. The germline gives CDR1 LGHDT, CDR2 YNNKEL (reference sequence).

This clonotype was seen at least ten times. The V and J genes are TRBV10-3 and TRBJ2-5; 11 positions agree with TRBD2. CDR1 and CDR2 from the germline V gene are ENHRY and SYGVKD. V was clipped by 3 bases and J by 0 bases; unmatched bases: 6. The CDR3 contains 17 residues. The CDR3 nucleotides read TGTGCCATCAGTGATGGGTTAGCGGGAGGGGACCAAGAGACCCAGTACTTC. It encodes CAISDGLAGGDQETQYF.

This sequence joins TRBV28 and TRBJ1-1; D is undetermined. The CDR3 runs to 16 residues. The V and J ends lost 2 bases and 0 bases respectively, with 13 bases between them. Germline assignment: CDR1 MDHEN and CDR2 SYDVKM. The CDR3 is CASSLKGWYMNTEAFF. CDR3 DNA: TGTGCCAGCAGTTTAAAGGGATGGTATATGAACACTGAAGCTTTCTTT.

CDR3 bases: TGTGCCAGCAGCTTATCGGCGGGAGTCTTGGAGACCCAGTACTTC. Translating gives CASSLSAGVLETQYF. The chain joins TRBV7-2 to TRBJ2-5, with TRBD2 matching 7 bases. The CDR3 runs 15 residues. V trimming: 2 bases; J trimming: 5 bases; junction bases outside the gene matches: 8. The V gene's germline CDR1 is SGHTA and CDR2 FQGNSA.

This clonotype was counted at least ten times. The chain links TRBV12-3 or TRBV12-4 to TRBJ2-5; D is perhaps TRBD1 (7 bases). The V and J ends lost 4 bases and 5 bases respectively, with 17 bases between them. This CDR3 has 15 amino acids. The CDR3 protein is CASSYVGQAGETQYF. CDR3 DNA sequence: TGTGCCAGCAGTTACGTAGGACAGGCGGGGGAGACCCAGTACTTC.

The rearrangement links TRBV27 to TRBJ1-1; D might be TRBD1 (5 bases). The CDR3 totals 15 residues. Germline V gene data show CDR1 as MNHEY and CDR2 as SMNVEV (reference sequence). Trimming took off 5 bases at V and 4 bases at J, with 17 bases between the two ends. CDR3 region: CASSKRGESATEAFF. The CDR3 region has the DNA TGTGCCAGCAGTAAAAGGGGCGAGTCAGCCACTGAAGCTTTCTTT.

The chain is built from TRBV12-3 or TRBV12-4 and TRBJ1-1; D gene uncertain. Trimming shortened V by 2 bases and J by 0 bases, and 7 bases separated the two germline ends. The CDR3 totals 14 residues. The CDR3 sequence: CASSLPTVNTEAFF. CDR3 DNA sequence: TGTGCCAGCAGTTTACCGACTGTGAACACTGAAGCTTTCTTT.

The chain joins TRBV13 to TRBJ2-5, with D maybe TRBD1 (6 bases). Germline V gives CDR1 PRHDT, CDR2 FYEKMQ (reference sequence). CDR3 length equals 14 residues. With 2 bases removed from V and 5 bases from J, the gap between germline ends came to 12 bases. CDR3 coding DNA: TGTGCCAGCAGCTTAAGAACAGGGTGGGAGACCCAGTACTTC. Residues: CASSLRTGWETQYF.

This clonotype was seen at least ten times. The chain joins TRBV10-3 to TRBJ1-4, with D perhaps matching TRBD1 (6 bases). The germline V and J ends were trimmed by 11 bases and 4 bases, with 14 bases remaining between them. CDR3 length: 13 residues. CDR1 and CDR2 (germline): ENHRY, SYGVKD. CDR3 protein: CAVAGELNEKLFF. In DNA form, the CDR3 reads TGTGCCGTCGCAGGGGAACTTAATGAAAAACTGTTTTTT.

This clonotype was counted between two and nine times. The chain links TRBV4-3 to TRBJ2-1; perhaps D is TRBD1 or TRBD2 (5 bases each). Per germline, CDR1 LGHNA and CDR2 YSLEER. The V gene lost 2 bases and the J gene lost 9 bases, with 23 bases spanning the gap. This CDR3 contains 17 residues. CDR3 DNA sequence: TGCGCCAGCAGCCAACCCAGAGCTAGCCTACCTCAGGGTGAGCAGTTCTTC. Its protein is CASSQPRASLPQGEQFF.

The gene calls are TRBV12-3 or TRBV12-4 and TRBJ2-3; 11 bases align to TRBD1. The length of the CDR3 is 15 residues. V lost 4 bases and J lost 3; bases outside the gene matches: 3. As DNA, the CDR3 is TGTGCCAGCAGTTGGACAGGGGGCTTTACAGATACGCAGTATTTT. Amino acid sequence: CASSWTGGFTDTQYF.

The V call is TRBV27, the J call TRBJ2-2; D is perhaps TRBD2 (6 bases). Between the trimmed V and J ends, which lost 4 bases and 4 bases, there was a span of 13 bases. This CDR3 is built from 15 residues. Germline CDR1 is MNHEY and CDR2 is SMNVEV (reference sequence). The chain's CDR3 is CASSWRGFGTGELFF. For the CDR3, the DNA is TGTGCCAGCAGTTGGCGGGGTTTTGGCACCGGGGAGCTGTTTTTT.

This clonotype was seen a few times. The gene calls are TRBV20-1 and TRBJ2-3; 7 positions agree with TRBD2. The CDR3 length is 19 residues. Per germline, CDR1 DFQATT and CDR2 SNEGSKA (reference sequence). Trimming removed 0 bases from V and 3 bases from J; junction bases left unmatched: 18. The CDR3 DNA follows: TGCAGTGCTAGAGATTTCGGTTTGGCTAGCGGAGATCCAACAGATACGCAGTATTTT. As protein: CSARDFGLASGDPTDTQYF.

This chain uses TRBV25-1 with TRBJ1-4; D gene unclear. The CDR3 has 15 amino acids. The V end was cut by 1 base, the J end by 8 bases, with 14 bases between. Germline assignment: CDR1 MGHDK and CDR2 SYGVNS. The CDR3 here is CASSEFQEEVEKLFF. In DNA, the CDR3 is TGTGCCAGCAGTGAATTCCAAGAAGAGGTGGAAAAACTGTTTTTT.

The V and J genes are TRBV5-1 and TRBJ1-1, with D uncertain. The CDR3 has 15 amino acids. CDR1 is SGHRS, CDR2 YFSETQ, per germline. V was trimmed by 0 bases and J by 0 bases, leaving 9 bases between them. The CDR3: CASSLGEVVNTEAFF. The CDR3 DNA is TGCGCCAGCAGCTTGGGGGAGGTCGTGAACACTGAAGCTTTCTTT.

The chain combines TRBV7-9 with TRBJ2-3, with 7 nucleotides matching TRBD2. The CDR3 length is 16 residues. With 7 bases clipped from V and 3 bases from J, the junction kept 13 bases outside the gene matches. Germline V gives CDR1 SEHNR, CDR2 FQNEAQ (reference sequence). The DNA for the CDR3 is TGTGCCAGCACCCCAACCGGGACTATCTTAACAGATACGCAGTATTTT. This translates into CASTPTGTILTDTQYF.

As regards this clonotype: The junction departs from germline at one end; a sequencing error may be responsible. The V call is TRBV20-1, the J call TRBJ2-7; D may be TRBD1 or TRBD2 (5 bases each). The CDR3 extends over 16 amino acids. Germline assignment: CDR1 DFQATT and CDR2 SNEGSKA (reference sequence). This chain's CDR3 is CCARDWVQLGTDEQYF. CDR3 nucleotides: TGCTGTGCTAGAGATTGGGTTCAGCTCGGGACGGACGAGCAGTACTTC.

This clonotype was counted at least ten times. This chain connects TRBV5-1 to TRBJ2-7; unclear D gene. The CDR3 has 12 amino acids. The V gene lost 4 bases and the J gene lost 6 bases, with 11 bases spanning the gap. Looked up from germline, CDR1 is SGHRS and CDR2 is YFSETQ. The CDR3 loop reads CASSMSGREQYF. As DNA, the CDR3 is TGCGCCAGCAGCATGTCAGGTCGCGAGCAGTACTTC.

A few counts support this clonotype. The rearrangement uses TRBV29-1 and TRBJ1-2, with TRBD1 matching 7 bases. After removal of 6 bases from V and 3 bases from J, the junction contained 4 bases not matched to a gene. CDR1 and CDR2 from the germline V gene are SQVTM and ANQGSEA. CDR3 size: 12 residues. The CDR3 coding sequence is TGCAGCGTCGCCACAGGGGACTATGGCTACACCTTC. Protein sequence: CSVATGDYGYTF.

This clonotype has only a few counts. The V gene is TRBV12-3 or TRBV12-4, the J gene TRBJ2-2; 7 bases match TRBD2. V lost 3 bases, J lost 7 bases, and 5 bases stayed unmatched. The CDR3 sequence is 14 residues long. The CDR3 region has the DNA TGTGCCAGCAGTTTCGGGGGGATCAACGGGGAGCTGTTTTTT. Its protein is CASSFGGINGELFF.

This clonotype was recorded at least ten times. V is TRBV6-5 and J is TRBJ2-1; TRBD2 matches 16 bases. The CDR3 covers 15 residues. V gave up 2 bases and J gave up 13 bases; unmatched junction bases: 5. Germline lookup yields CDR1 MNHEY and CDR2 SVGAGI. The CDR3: CASSYPGTSGRVQFF. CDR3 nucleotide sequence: TGTGCCAGCAGTTACCCGGGGACTAGCGGGAGGGTACAGTTCTTC.

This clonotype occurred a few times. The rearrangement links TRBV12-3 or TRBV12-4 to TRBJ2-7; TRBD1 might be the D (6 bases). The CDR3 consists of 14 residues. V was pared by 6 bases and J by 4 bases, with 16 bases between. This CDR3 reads CASRRQEAIYEQYF. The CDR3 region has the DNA TGTGCCAGCAGGAGACAGGAGGCTATTTACGAGCAGTACTTC.

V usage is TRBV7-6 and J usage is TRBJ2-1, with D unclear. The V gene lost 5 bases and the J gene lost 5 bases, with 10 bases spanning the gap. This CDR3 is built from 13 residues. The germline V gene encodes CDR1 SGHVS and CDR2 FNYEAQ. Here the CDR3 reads CASSPTINNEQFF. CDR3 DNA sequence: TGTGCCAGCAGCCCGACAATAAACAATGAGCAGTTCTTC. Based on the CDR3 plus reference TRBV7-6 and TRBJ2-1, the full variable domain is GAGVSQSPRYKVTKRGQDVALRCDPISGHVSLYWYRQALGQGPEFLTYFNYEAQQDKSGLPNDRFSAERPEGSISTLTIQRTEQRDSAMYRCASSPTINNEQFFGPGTRLTVL.